Below, 15 T cell receptor beta chains from the same sample are listed, as sequenced in a study of cytomegalovirus exposure and HLA in healthy donors. Primers included in the PCR were 60 Vbeta and 13 Jbeta primers. This table comes from immunoSEQ multiplex PCR, and its TCRdb copy is limited to in-frame clones, with some not included. The sample shows about 190,000 clones, roughly 80% of them seen only once. The sequenced sample was PBMCs. Receptors originate from a man aged 40-49 years in good health and CMV-seropositive.

The rearrangement uses TRBV18 and TRBJ2-3; TRBD2 aligns across 8 bases. Unmatched junction bases numbered 5, after V lost 5 bases and J lost 4 bases. Germline CDR1 and CDR2: KGHSH and LQKENI. The CDR3 covers 14 residues. The DNA of the CDR3 is TGTGCCAGCTCATCAAGCGGGGGAGCAGATACGCAGTATTTT. Translation gives CASSSSGGADTQYF.

The chain has TRBV9 and TRBJ1-1; 7 nucleotides align to TRBD1. Trimming took 3 bases from V and 5 from J; bases not matched to a gene: 13. The CDR3 consists of 16 residues. Germline CDR1 and CDR2: SGDLS and YYNGEE. This CDR3 reads CASSGSSTGIGTEAFF. As DNA, the CDR3 is TGTGCCAGCAGCGGATCCTCGACAGGGATTGGGACTGAAGCTTTCTTT.

V and J are TRBV19 and TRBJ2-3; tentatively, D is TRBD2 (6 bases). Germline assignment: CDR1 LNHDA and CDR2 SQIVND (reference sequence). The CDR3 is made up of 14 amino acids. Trimming stripped 6 bases from V and 4 bases from J, with 14 bases between. Here the CDR3 DNA reads TGTGCCAGTAGGGTCATGGGAGGCTCAGATACGCAGTATTTT. Protein: CASRVMGGSDTQYF.

The rearrangement joins TRBV12-5 to TRBJ1-1; a possible D gene is TRBD1 (6 bases). V shed 7 bases and J shed 1 base, with 13 bases lying between them. The CDR3 totals 14 residues. The germline V gene encodes CDR1 LGHNT and CDR2 FRNRAP. The CDR3 DNA follows: TGTGCTAGTGCCGAGACAGGTTCGAACACTGAAGCTTTCTTT. Translation gives CASAETGSNTEAFF. Complete variable domain (other parts from reference TRBV12-5 and TRBJ1-1): DARVTQTPRHKVTEMGQEVTMRCQPILGHNTVFWYRQTMMQGLELLAYFRNRAPLDDSGMPKDRFSAEMPDATLATLKIQPSEPRDSAVYFCASAETGSNTEAFFGQGTRLTVV.

This clone was picked up a small number of times. In DNA form, the CDR3 reads TGTGCCAGCAGTCCTACCAGGGAGGCCCCTGAAGCTTTCTTT. Residues: CASSPTREAPEAFF. The rearrangement links TRBV28 to TRBJ1-1, with D perhaps matching TRBD1 (5 bases). Germline CDR1 MDHEN, CDR2 SYDVKM. The CDR3 totals 14 residues. V gave up 5 bases and J gave up 6 bases, with 16 bases separating them.

V usage is TRBV5-1 and J usage is TRBJ2-1, with D possibly being TRBD1 (6 bases). Trimming pared 3 bases from V and 4 bases from J, leaving 14 bases between. The germline V gene has CDR1 SGHRS and CDR2 YFSETQ. The CDR3 consists of 15 residues. CDR3 sequence: CASSSTGVGYNEQFF. The CDR3 DNA reads TGCGCCAGCAGCTCGACAGGTGTGGGGTACAATGAGCAGTTCTTC.

The rearrangement joins TRBV2 to TRBJ2-4, with D possibly matching TRBD1 (7 bases). Germline loops: CDR1 SNHLY, CDR2 FYNNEI. V was trimmed by 6 bases and J by 6 bases, leaving 21 bases between them. The CDR3 covers 16 residues. The CDR3 DNA reads as TGTGCCAGCAGGCGGGACAGTCGGGAAGCTGGAAACATTCAGTACTTC. Its protein is CASRRDSREAGNIQYF. Variable domain in full (rest from reference TRBV2 and TRBJ2-4): EPEVTQTPSHQVTQMGQEVILRCVPISNHLYFYWYRQILGQKVEFLVSFYNNEISEKSEIFDDQFSVERPDGSNFTLKIRSTKLEDSAMYFCASRRDSREAGNIQYFGAGTRLSVL.

The CDR3 nucleotides read TGTGCCAGCAGCCCCAAGACAGGGAACACCGGGGAGCTGTTTTTT. Its translation: CASSPKTGNTGELFF. The chain employs TRBV14 and TRBJ2-2; a possible D gene is TRBD1 (6 bases). Trimming pared 4 bases from V and 1 base from J, leaving 10 bases between. Germline V lookup: CDR1 SGHDN, CDR2 FVKESK. The CDR3 consists of 15 residues.

This clone was seen a handful of times. This chain connects TRBV9 to TRBJ1-2, with TRBD1 identical over 9 bases. Looked up from germline, CDR1 is SGDLS and CDR2 is YYNGEE. The J segment lost 7 bases and the V segment lost 0 bases, leaving 4 bases of the junction unmatched. CDR3 length: 14 residues. The CDR3 coding sequence is TGTGCCAGCAGCGTAGAAACAGGGGGCTTTGGCTACACCTTC. Its protein is CASSVETGGFGYTF.

The chain carries TRBV7-2 and TRBJ1-1; D not resolved. V dropped 1 base and J dropped 2 bases, with 11 bases sitting between them. The germline V gene encodes CDR1 SGHTA and CDR2 FQGNSA. The CDR3 has 15 residues. The CDR3 DNA reads as TGTGCCAGCAGCTTAGATTCCGCGCCAAACACTGAAGCTTTCTTT. The encoded protein is CASSLDSAPNTEAFF.

V usage is TRBV29-1 and J usage is TRBJ2-7, with D maybe TRBD2 (6 bases). V lost 4 bases and J 3 bases, leaving 13 bases between the germline ends. Germline loops: CDR1 SQVTM, CDR2 ANQGSEA. There are 13 residues in the CDR3. The CDR3 DNA reads as TGCAGCGTTGTAACTAGCCTTAACTACGAGCAGTACTTC. Its translation is CSVVTSLNYEQYF.

The chain carries TRBV9 and TRBJ1-3, with 8 bases aligning to TRBD1. J was trimmed by 0 bases and V by 5 bases; bases with no gene match: 4. CDR3 length: 15 amino acids. Germline CDR1 and CDR2: SGDLS and YYNGEE. In nucleotides, the CDR3 is TGTGCCAGCAGTGCAGGGGGCCGCTCTGGAAACACCATATATTTT. It is translated as CASSAGGRSGNTIYF.

The chain has TRBV9 and TRBJ2-5, with 9 bases identical to TRBD1. The DNA matches TRBJ2-7 better at its end, which makes the J call doubtful. Germline loops: CDR1 SGDLS, CDR2 YYNGEE. This CDR3 region has 15 residues. Here the CDR3 reads CASSGSGTGWDEQYF. The DNA for the CDR3 is TGTGCCAGCAGCGGATCCGGGACAGGGTGGGACGAGCAGTACTTC.

J is TRBJ2-7 and V is TRBV6-5; 9 bases map to TRBD2. V shed 1 base, J shed 7 bases, and the junction held 8 bases outside the gene matches. The CDR3 length is 15 residues. Germline CDR1 and CDR2: MNHEY and SVGAGI. The CDR3 here is CASSYWREGTGEQYF. The CDR3 nucleotides are TGTGCCAGCAGTTACTGGCGGGAGGGAACGGGGGAGCAGTACTTC.

V and J are TRBV4-3 and TRBJ2-2; D may be TRBD2 (5 bases). V lost 4 bases and J 6 bases, leaving 9 bases between the germline ends. Germline V gene lookup returns CDR1 LGHNA and CDR2 YSLEER. This CDR3 spans 13 amino acids. CDR3 in amino acids: CASSRAGAGELFF. Here the CDR3 DNA reads TGCGCCAGCAGCCGGGCCGGGGCCGGGGAGCTGTTTTTT.